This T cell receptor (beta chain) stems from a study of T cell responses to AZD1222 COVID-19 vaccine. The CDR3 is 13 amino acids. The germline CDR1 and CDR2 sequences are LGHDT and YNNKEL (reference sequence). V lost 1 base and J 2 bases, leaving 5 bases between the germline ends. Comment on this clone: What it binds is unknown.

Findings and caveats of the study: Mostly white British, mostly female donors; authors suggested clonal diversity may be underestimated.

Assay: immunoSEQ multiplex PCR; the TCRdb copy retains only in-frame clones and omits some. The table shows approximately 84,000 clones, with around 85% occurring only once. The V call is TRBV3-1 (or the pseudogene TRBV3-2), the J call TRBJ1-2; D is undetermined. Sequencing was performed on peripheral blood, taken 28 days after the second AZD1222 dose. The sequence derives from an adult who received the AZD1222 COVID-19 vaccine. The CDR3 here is CASSQARNYGYTF. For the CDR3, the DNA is TGTGCCAGCAGCCAAGCCCGGAACTATGGCTACACCTTC.